This TCR beta chain was obtained from a study of shared clonotypes between healthy human individuals. Study as a whole: A couple of women and three men aged 18 to 49 made up the donors.

V lost 5 bases and J 4 bases, leaving 15 bases between the germline ends. Germline CDR1 SQVTM, CDR2 ANQGSEA. The length of the CDR3 is 15 residues. Whole-study findings and limits: A handful of donors had approximately 4.6% of their naive CD4 clonotypes in common.

This clone has just a few counts. The antigen is unknown. In replicate PCRs of sorted subsets, approximately 190 ng DNA, tens of thousands of T cell genomes, was used. As processed by the authors: Without quality scores, immunoSEQ junctional reads could not be filtered like full-length reads. The repertoire was sequenced with immunoSEQ multiplex PCR; TCRdb's copy has only in-frame clones and lacks some. V and J calls and clone size are as listed in that table; D and trimming were resolved from the DNA. The sample shows 2 million to 2.5 million clones, less than 95% of them seen only once. Terminally differentiated effector memory CD45RA+ cells were left out of the naive CD8 fraction, which was CD45RO-negative and positively selected for CCR7.

This sequence originates from a man aged 18 to 29 in good health. V gene TRBV29-1 combines with J gene TRBJ2-6; D gene uncertain. The sample comprised naive CD8+ T cells sorted from blood. CDR3 DNA: TGCAGCGTTCACACACCAGCGAGGGGGGCCAACGTCCTGACTTTC. It specifies CSVHTPARGANVLTF.